This entry features one T cell receptor (beta chain) sequence. Its target is unknown. Authors' analysis steps: ImmunoSEQ junction-only sequences lacked quality scores, so their filtering differed. The protocol was immunoSEQ multiplex PCR, while the TCRdb copy is restricted to in-frame clones and leaves out a portion. V, J and clone size derive from that table, while D and trimming were established from the DNA sequence. The sample includes approximately 640,000 clones, roughly 88% of them seen just once. Germline V gene data show CDR1 as SEHNR and CDR2 as FQNEAQ (reference sequence). This CDR3 spans 17 amino acids. V trimming: 5 bases; J trimming: 7 bases; junction bases outside the gene matches: 13. This entry comes from a study of shared clonotypes between healthy human individuals. Turning to the study itself: For every donor, three CD4 naive, three CD4 memory, two CD8 naive and one CD8 memory plates were used.

What CD8 memory combined were CD45RO+ cells and CCR7-negative CD45RA+ TemRA cells. Findings and limits, study-wide: Non-shared clonotypes were found to have lower generation probabilities than the clonotypes that were shared by all four of the sorted-subset donors.

The chain has TRBV7-9 and TRBJ2-1, with 11 bases that match TRBD2. Sequencing input: memory CD8+ T cells from PBMCs. The subset denotes: CD45RO+ cells pooled with CCR7-negative TemRA cells. The clonotype was recovered from a man younger than 30 in good health. Some clones in this sample may be carry-over from other donors' samples. In nucleotides, the CDR3 is TGTGCCAGCAGCCCCCATGTTAGCGGGAGGGCCGGGAATGAGCAGTTCTTC. Translating it yields CASSPHVSGRAGNEQFF.